The 13 T cell receptor beta chains given below trace back to one sample, sequenced in a study of T cell repertoires in cytomegalovirus infection. From the reads, TCRdb called clonotypes with MiXCR, one entry per CDR3 protein. The sample contains 680,000 or so distinct CDR3 sequences, roughly 33% of which appear only once. Which antigens these TCRs recognize remains unknown. The material sequenced was cultured PBMCs, taken from culture after CMV antigen stimulation. These TCRs come from a human donor in good health (CMV status not recorded). Some clones in this sample may be carry-over from other donors' samples.

In this sample, this clonotype turned up many times. The gene calls are TRBV7-2 and TRBJ2-1; D perhaps matches TRBD2 (6 bases). This CDR3 comprises 17 residues. Germline loops: CDR1 SGHTA, CDR2 FQGNSA. The V and J ends lost 0 bases and 2 bases respectively, with 14 bases between them. The CDR3, as DNA: TGTGCCAGCAGCTTAGCGTCCGGGAGTCTGGCCTACAATGAGCAGTTCTTC. Translation gives CASSLASGSLAYNEQFF.

The chain is built from TRBV11-2 and TRBJ2-7; D unclear. The V and J ends lost 3 bases and 3 bases respectively, with 9 bases between them. The germline CDR1 and CDR2 sequences are SGHAT and FQNNGV. The CDR3 is made up of 13 amino acids. The CDR3 sequence: CASSFKPYYEQYF. DNA of the CDR3: TGTGCCAGCAGCTTCAAGCCTTACTACGAGCAGTACTTC.

This clonotype was seen a few times. The chain recombines TRBV7-9 with TRBJ2-7; TRBD1 aligns across 7 bases. V gave up 3 bases and J gave up 5 bases; unmatched junction bases: 7. CDR1 and CDR2 (germline): SEHNR, FQNEAQ (reference sequence). The CDR3 is 14 amino acids. CDR3 region: CASSLGTVFDEQYF. CDR3 nucleotides: TGTGCCAGCAGCTTGGGGACAGTCTTCGACGAGCAGTACTTC.

The chain joins TRBV5-5 to TRBJ1-2; TRBD1 is a possible D gene (6 bases). CDR3 size: 14 residues. V dropped 3 bases and J dropped 4 bases, with 13 bases sitting between them. Germline CDR1 and CDR2: SGHKS and YYEKEE (reference sequence). The CDR3 loop reads CASSYQTGFYGYTF. For the CDR3, the DNA is TGTGCCAGCAGCTACCAGACAGGATTCTATGGCTACACCTTC.

This clonotype came up many times. V gene TRBV7-2 combines with J gene TRBJ1-5; no firm D call. The length of the CDR3 is 13 residues. V was cut by 3 bases and J by 4 bases, with 7 bases left in between. Germline loops: CDR1 SGHTA, CDR2 FQGNSA. The CDR3 bases are TGTGCCAGCAGCTTCAGTCCGAATCAGCCCCAGCATTTT. Translating gives CASSFSPNQPQHF. Drawing the rest from reference TRBV7-2 and TRBJ1-5, the complete variable domain is GAGVSQSPSNKVTEKGKDVELRCDPISGHTALYWYRQSLGQGLEFLIYFQGNSAPDKSGLPSDRFSAERTGGSVSTLTIQRTQQEDSAVYLCASSFSPNQPQHFGDGTRLSIL.

The chain employs TRBV12-3 or TRBV12-4 and TRBJ2-3, with 9 positions matching TRBD2. This CDR3 contains 15 residues. V lost 6 bases, J lost 0 bases, and 4 bases stayed unmatched. The DNA for the CDR3 is TGTGCCAGCAGGATTACTAGCGGGAGCACAGATACGCAGTATTTT. Its protein product is CASRITSGSTDTQYF.

This clonotype was observed at least ten times. The CDR3 nucleotides read TGTGCTAGTGGTTTGACCCCTGACGGGAGCTCCTACAATGAGCAGTTCTTC. It yields the protein CASGLTPDGSSYNEQFF. The chain uses TRBV12-5 and TRBJ2-1, with D perhaps matching TRBD2 (6 bases). The CDR3 runs 17 residues. V dropped 2 bases and J dropped 0 bases, with 14 bases sitting between them. CDR1 and CDR2 from the germline V gene are LGHNT and FRNRAP. The entire variable domain, with the rest obtained from reference TRBV12-5 and TRBJ2-1, is as follows: DARVTQTPRHKVTEMGQEVTMRCQPILGHNTVFWYRQTMMQGLELLAYFRNRAPLDDSGMPKDRFSAEMPDATLATLKIQPSEPRDSAVYFCASGLTPDGSSYNEQFFGPGTRLTVL.

The chain uses TRBV19 and TRBJ1-5; a possible D gene is TRBD1 (5 bases). V was trimmed by 1 base and J by 4 bases, leaving 11 bases between them. The CDR3 extends over 15 amino acids. The germline V gene has CDR1 LNHDA and CDR2 SQIVND (reference sequence). In nucleotides, the CDR3 is TGTGCCAGTAGTATAGGGCAGGGAGGGAATCAGCCCCAGCATTTT. Protein product: CASSIGQGGNQPQHF. Together with reference TRBV19 and TRBJ1-5, the CDR3 gives the full variable domain: DGGITQSPKYLFRKEGQNVTLSCEQNLNHDAMYWYRQDPGQGLRLIYYSQIVNDFQKGDIAEGYSVSREKKESFPLTVTSAQKNPTAFYLCASSIGQGGNQPQHFGDGTRLSIL.

The chain carries TRBV10-3 and TRBJ1-2, with 10 positions matching TRBD1. The CDR3 totals 13 residues. V trimming: 4 bases; J trimming: 6 bases; junction bases outside the gene matches: 2. In germline, CDR1 is ENHRY, CDR2 SYGVKD. The DNA of the CDR3 is TGTGCCATCAGTGGAGGGACAGGGGATGGCTACACCTTC. It codes for CAISGGTGDGYTF.

The chain carries TRBV6-1 and TRBJ2-1; TRBD2 matches at 8 bases. Trimming at V came to 3 bases and at J to 7 bases, leaving 17 bases not matched to a gene. The germline CDR1 and CDR2 sequences are MNHNS and SASEGT. The CDR3 runs to 18 residues. The CDR3 DNA reads TGTGCCAGCAGTGATGAGCGGGGGCCCGATTGGGGGGGGAATGAGCAGTTCTTC. It codes for CASSDERGPDWGGNEQFF.

This clonotype was observed once. V usage is TRBV5-1 and J usage is TRBJ2-3; 8 positions agree with TRBD1. Germline assignment: CDR1 SGHRS and CDR2 YFSETQ. After removal of 0 bases from V and 5 bases from J, the junction contained 5 bases not matched to a gene. The CDR3 length is 15 residues. CDR3 protein: CASSLETGVEDTQYF. CDR3 DNA: TGCGCCAGCAGCTTGGAGACAGGGGTTGAAGATACGCAGTATTTT.

This clonotype was seen a handful of times. The chain combines TRBV7-2 with TRBJ1-6, with D possibly matching TRBD1 (5 bases). Trimming pared 5 bases from V and 1 base from J, leaving 15 bases between. The CDR3 has 17 residues. Germline V CDR1 and CDR2: SGHTA, FQGNSA. Here the CDR3 reads CASSPYPRASYNSPLHF. The CDR3 DNA follows: TGTGCCAGCAGCCCGTATCCCAGGGCGTCCTATAATTCACCCCTCCACTTT.

This clonotype came up many times. The V and J genes are TRBV7-2 and TRBJ2-7; 8 nucleotides align to TRBD1. CDR1 SGHTA and CDR2 FQGNSA come from the germline V gene. Trimming at V came to 5 bases and at J to 2 bases, leaving 5 bases not matched to a gene. The CDR3 totals 14 residues. CDR3 in DNA: TGTGCCAGCAGCCCCGACAGGGGAGCCTACGAGCAGTACTTC. This gives the protein CASSPDRGAYEQYF.